The 25 T cell receptor beta chains given below trace back to one sample, sequenced in a study of OX40 agonist ivuxolimab in advanced cancers. The assay was immunoSEQ multiplex PCR, and TCRdb's table has in-frame clones only and misses some. The sample lists tens of thousands of clones; about 85% were seen once. The starting material was CD4+ or CD8+ T cells sorted from blood, obtained in a trial of the OX40 agonist ivuxolimab. The receptors here all came from an adult with an advanced solid tumor such as melanoma, head and neck, liver or kidney cancer.

This rearrangement joins TRBV29-1 to TRBJ2-7; TRBD2 might be the D (6 bases). Germline V gene sequence: CDR1 SQVTM, CDR2 ANQGSEA. Trimming pared 3 bases from V and 0 bases from J, leaving 12 bases between. CDR3 length: 14 amino acids. Here the CDR3 reads CSVEGVSGSYEQYF. DNA for the CDR3: TGCAGCGTTGAGGGGGTTAGCGGCTCCTACGAGCAGTACTTC.

The chain employs TRBV10-3 and TRBJ1-5; TRBD1 matches at 10 bases. The CDR3 sequence is 12 residues long. V was pared by 10 bases and J by 9 bases, with 6 bases of the junction left unmatched. CDR1 is ENHRY and CDR2 is SYGVKD in the germline V gene. The CDR3 sequence is CATRTGGLPQHF. The CDR3 nucleotides are TGTGCCACGCGGACAGGGGGACTGCCCCAGCATTTT.

This clone was seen just once. The CDR3 nucleotides are TGTGCCAGCAGTTTTTATGCCAGACCGAACACTGAAGCTTTCTTT. Translation: CASSFYARPNTEAFF. The chain employs TRBV28 and TRBJ1-1; no clear D. CDR1 and CDR2 from the germline V gene are MDHEN and SYDVKM. The CDR3 is made up of 15 amino acids. The V end lost 3 bases, the J end lost 1 base, and 12 bases lay between the germline ends.

The chain has TRBV19 and TRBJ2-2; D unresolved. This CDR3 has 14 amino acids. The germline CDR1 and CDR2 sequences are LNHDA and SQIVND (reference sequence). Trimming took off 5 bases at V and 8 bases at J, with 15 bases between the two ends. The CDR3 reads CASSPPNVVGELFF. CDR3 nucleotides: TGTGCCAGTAGTCCCCCAAACGTTGTAGGGGAGCTGTTTTTT.

This clone was counted a few times. The V and J genes are TRBV19 and TRBJ2-7; D remains ambiguous. The V gene's germline CDR1 is LNHDA and CDR2 SQIVND (reference sequence). CDR3 length: 15 residues. V lost 1 base to trimming and J lost 2 bases, with 12 bases between them. CDR3 in amino acids: CASSIGHSLTYEQYF. The CDR3 DNA follows: TGTGCCAGTAGTATAGGACACTCCCTTACCTACGAGCAGTACTTC.

The chain recombines TRBV5-1 with TRBJ1-6; D gene ambiguous. The germline V gene encodes CDR1 SGHRS and CDR2 YFSETQ. CDR3 length equals 15 residues. The V end was cut by 0 bases, the J end by 7 bases, with 11 bases between. CDR3 nucleotides: TGCGCCAGCAGCTTGGTCGATCCGAAAAATTCACCCCTCCACTTT. This encodes CASSLVDPKNSPLHF.

The chain recombines TRBV12-5 with TRBJ2-5; D perhaps matches TRBD1 (6 bases). The germline CDR1 and CDR2 sequences are LGHNT and FRNRAP. Trimming took off 7 bases at V and 1 base at J, with 13 bases between the two ends. The CDR3 is made up of 14 amino acids. The CDR3 DNA reads TGTGCTAGTGCCCCCGGGACATTCCAAGAGACCCAGTACTTC. It specifies CASAPGTFQETQYF.

The V call is TRBV21-1, the J call TRBJ2-6. TRBV21-1 constitutes a pseudogene. There are 17 residues in the CDR3. As DNA, the CDR3 is TGTGCCAGCAGGAAACTGCTACAACAAAGTCGGGCCAACGTCCTGACTTTC. This sequence encodes CASRKLLQQSRANVLTF.

V usage is TRBV30 and J usage is TRBJ2-1, with 9 bases fitting TRBD2. V was clipped by 3 bases and J by 7 bases; unmatched bases: 7. This CDR3 has 14 residues. In germline, CDR1 is GTSNPN, CDR2 SVGIG (reference sequence). The chain's CDR3 is CAWRARGRVNEQFF. Written as DNA, the CDR3 is TGTGCCTGGAGGGCTCGCGGGAGGGTTAATGAGCAGTTCTTC.

The chain joins TRBV28 to TRBJ1-6; 8 nucleotides match TRBD1. J gave up 6 bases and V 3 bases, and 4 bases lay outside the gene matches. The CDR3 has 15 amino acids. Per the germline V gene, CDR1 is MDHEN and CDR2 is SYDVKM. The CDR3: CASSFQGARNSPLHF. In nucleotides, the CDR3 is TGTGCCAGCAGTTTTCAGGGGGCGCGTAATTCACCCCTCCACTTT.

V is TRBV9 and J is TRBJ2-7; 15 nucleotides align to TRBD2. The germline CDR1 and CDR2 sequences are SGDLS and YYNGEE. The V and J ends lost 0 bases and 7 bases, in that order; junction bases with no gene match: 2. This CDR3 comprises 15 residues. CDR3 protein: CASSVEGLAGGEQYF. The CDR3 DNA sequence: TGTGCCAGCAGCGTAGAGGGACTAGCGGGGGGTGAGCAGTACTTC.

The CDR3 DNA sequence: TGCAGCGTCTACAGCTCTGGGGCCAACGTCCTGACTTTC. Its protein product is CSVYSSGANVLTF. The genes are TRBV29-1 and TRBJ2-6; the D is unclear. V was clipped by 6 bases and J by 0 bases, with 6 bases between them. Per the germline V gene, CDR1 is SQVTM and CDR2 is ANQGSEA. CDR3 length: 13 amino acids.

The chain combines TRBV15 with TRBJ1-4; 12 nucleotides match TRBD1. Trimming cost V 0 bases and J 8 bases; bases outside gene matches: 4. Germline V gene lookup returns CDR1 LNHNV and CDR2 YYDKDF (reference sequence). The CDR3 sequence is 16 residues long. CDR3 bases: TGTGCCACCAGCAGAGATCCGGGGACAGGGGGCGAAAAACTGTTTTTT. Protein product: CATSRDPGTGGEKLFF.

This chain joins TRBV18 and TRBJ2-7; 9 bases are a match to TRBD2. V gave up 4 bases and J gave up 5 bases; unmatched junction bases: 3. Germline loops: CDR1 KGHSH, CDR2 LQKENI. The CDR3 covers 13 residues. CDR3 sequence reads: CASSRVAGDEQYF. The CDR3 DNA reads as TGTGCCAGCTCACGGGTAGCGGGAGACGAGCAGTACTTC.

The chain is built from TRBV7-2 and TRBJ2-3; D uncertain. V was shortened by 7 bases and J by 3 bases, with 5 bases between the two germline ends. Germline V gives CDR1 SGHTA, CDR2 FQGNSA. This CDR3 contains 11 residues. The CDR3 DNA reads as TGTGCCAGCACAAATACAGATACGCAGTATTTT. Translation gives CASTNTDTQYF.

The rearrangement links TRBV28 to TRBJ2-3; no firm D call. Germline CDR1 MDHEN, CDR2 SYDVKM. Trimming cost V 6 bases and J 2 bases, with 3 bases left between them. The CDR3 consists of 11 residues. The CDR3 nucleotides read TGTGCCAGCAGCCCCACAGATACGCAGTATTTT. Amino acids: CASSPTDTQYF.

V gene TRBV5-4 combines with J gene TRBJ1-1, with unresolved D. CDR3 length equals 16 residues. Germline CDR1 SGHNT, CDR2 YYREEE (reference sequence). Trimming left V 0 bases short and J 1 base short, with 13 bases between. The CDR3 is CASSLGGSTGNTEAFF. The CDR3 coding sequence is TGTGCCAGCAGCTTGGGAGGGTCGACGGGGAACACTGAAGCTTTCTTT.

The chain uses TRBV21-1 and TRBJ2-2; the table's D gene call, TRBD1, was not cross checked with the DNA. TRBV21-1 is marked as a pseudogene. The CDR3 runs to 16 residues. The CDR3 nucleotides read TGTGCCAGCAGCGCCCGGGACAGGACTAACACCGGGGAGCTGTTTTTT. Its protein product is CASSARDRTNTGELFF.

The chain couples TRBV7-2 to TRBJ2-5; 8 bases are shared with TRBD2. Gene TRBJ2-7 matches the end of the DNA better, so the J call may be wrong. This CDR3 has 18 residues. In germline, CDR1 is SGHTA, CDR2 FQGNSA. This CDR3 is CASSLALGGGTSPYEQYF. CDR3 nucleotide sequence: TGTGCCAGCAGCTTAGCGCTCGGTGGGGGGACTAGTCCTTACGAGCAGTACTTC.

The rearrangement links TRBV27 to TRBJ2-2; D may be TRBD2 (6 bases). In germline, CDR1 is MNHEY, CDR2 SMNVEV (reference sequence). V lost 2 bases, J lost 3 bases, and 16 bases lay in between. This CDR3 region has 17 residues. CDR3 in DNA: TGTGCCAGCAGTTTAGGGCGACTAGTTTCGGACACCGGGGAGCTGTTTTTT. This sequence encodes CASSLGRLVSDTGELFF.

The chain recombines TRBV7-9 with TRBJ1-2; D ambiguous. CDR1 and CDR2 (germline): SEHNR, FQNEAQ (reference sequence). The ends were cut back, 1 base at V and 7 bases at J, with 13 bases in the middle. This CDR3 contains 14 residues. The CDR3 sequence is CASSLGVDLGGYTF. The CDR3 bases are TGTGCCAGCAGCTTAGGCGTCGATTTGGGTGGCTACACCTTC.

The count of this clone is one. V gene TRBV7-2 combines with J gene TRBJ2-5; possible D gene TRBD1, 7 bases. V was clipped by 1 base and J by 4 bases, with 13 bases between them. The length of the CDR3 is 15 residues. CDR1 and CDR2 (germline): SGHTA, FQGNSA. The CDR3 DNA reads as TGTGCCAGCAGCTTAGACCGACAGGGAGGAGAGACCCAGTACTTC. Its protein product is CASSLDRQGGETQYF.

The chain links TRBV28 to TRBJ2-7; TRBD1 matches at 11 bases. The CDR3 has 14 amino acids. Germline V CDR1 and CDR2: MDHEN, SYDVKM. Trimming took 6 bases from V and 6 from J; bases not matched to a gene: 7. The CDR3 coding sequence is TGTGCCAGCAGGACCGGGACAGGGGGAGTCGAGCAGTACTTC. As protein: CASRTGTGGVEQYF.

The chain carries TRBV5-1 and TRBJ2-5, with D possibly called TRBD1 or TRBD2 (6 bases each). Germline V gene lookup returns CDR1 SGHRS and CDR2 YFSETQ. V was pared by 4 bases and J by 3 bases, with 13 bases between. The CDR3 is 14 residues long. The CDR3 DNA reads TGCGCCAGCAGCACTCAGGAGGGGGAAGAGACCCAGTACTTC. Its translation: CASSTQEGEETQYF.

This chain connects TRBV10-3 to TRBJ1-1; 9 nucleotides line up with TRBD1. V lost 2 bases and J lost 4; bases outside the gene matches: 8. The V gene's germline CDR1 is ENHRY and CDR2 SYGVKD. CDR3 length: 16 residues. The CDR3 DNA reads as TGTGCCATCAGTGAGGACCCAACGACAGGGGGCACTGAAGCTTTCTTT. The encoded protein is CAISEDPTTGGTEAFF.